A selection of T cell receptor beta chains follows, all from one sample in a study of beta chain features in type 1 diabetes. Data came from immunoSEQ multiplex PCR; TCRdb stores just in-frame clones and leaves some out. The sample records 550,000 to 850,000 clones, under 15% being singletons. The specimen was naive CD4+ T cells from blood. Receptors originate from a man in his late teens or twenties with type 1 diabetes. Each CDR3 is given with its conserved first and last residue. D genes are given only for firm matches. Only some rows state a clone size, as once, few, many or a class for expanded clones.

cdr3_aa,cdr3_nt,d_call,j_call,clone_size,cdr3_length,v_call
CASSPPDRANTEAFF,TGCGCCAGCAGCCCGCCCGACAGGGCGAACACTGAAGCTTTCTTT,TRBD1,TRBJ1-1,NA,15,TRBV5-1
CASSLAWGELFF,TGTGCCAGCAGTTTAGCCTGGGGGGAGCTGTTTTTT,NA,TRBJ2-2,NA,12,TRBV27
CATSRDGRVNTEAFF,TGTGCCACCAGCAGAGATGGCAGGGTGAACACTGAAGCTTTCTTT,NA,TRBJ1-1,NA,15,TRBV15
CASSYSSGNNEKLFF,TGTGCCAGCAGTTACTCATCTGGGAATAATGAAAAACTGTTTTTT,NA,TRBJ1-4,NA,15,TRBV6-6
CASRRGPPGTDTQYF,TGTGCCAGCAGGAGGGGGCCTCCTGGCACAGATACGCAGTATTTT,TRBD1,TRBJ2-3,NA,15,TRBV11-2
CAISDFGDIPEAFF,TGTGCCATCAGTGATTTTGGGGATATCCCTGAAGCTTTCTTT,NA,TRBJ1-1,NA,14,TRBV10-3
CASSPRATNSPLHF,TGTGCCAGCAGTCCACGGGCCACTAATTCACCCCTCCACTTT,NA,TRBJ1-6,NA,14,TRBV6-5
CAWSPRGIGQPQHF,TGTGCCTGGAGTCCCAGGGGGATAGGACAGCCCCAGCATTTT,TRBD1,TRBJ1-5,few,14,TRBV30
CAWGPRADQPQHF,TGTGCCTGGGGACCGAGGGCCGATCAGCCCCAGCATTTT,NA,TRBJ1-5,few,13,TRBV30
CTSSLTPSGGLPHNEQFF,TGCACCAGCAGCCTAACCCCTAGCGGGGGGCTCCCTCACAATGAGCAGTTCTTC,NA,TRBJ2-1,NA,18,TRBV1
CASSIGLAGNEQFF,TGTGCCAGTAGTATCGGACTAGCTGGCAATGAGCAGTTCTTC,TRBD2,TRBJ2-1,NA,14,TRBV19
CASSQDGRGPGKDIQYF,TGTGCCAGCAGCCAAGATGGCAGGGGGCCGGGAAAGGACATTCAGTACTTC,TRBD1,TRBJ2-4,few,17,TRBV14
CASSLQGRDEQFF,TGTGCCAGCAGTTTACAGGGGAGGGATGAGCAGTTCTTC,NA,TRBJ2-1,few,13,TRBV27
CASSRQQDTEAFF,TGTGCCAGCAGCCGTCAGCAGGACACTGAAGCTTTCTTT,NA,TRBJ1-1,few,13,TRBV7-3
CASSLFSGGTDTQYF,TGTGCCAGCAGTTTATTCTCCGGGGGCACAGATACGCAGTATTTT,NA,TRBJ2-3,few,15,TRBV27
CASSQDVRGSPLHF,TGTGCCAGCAGCCAAGATGTAAGGGGTTCACCCCTCCACTTT,NA,TRBJ1-6,few,14,TRBV14
CASSLTGGNEKLFF,TGTGCCAGCAGCTTAACAGGGGGTAATGAAAAACTGTTTTTT,TRBD1,TRBJ1-4,NA,14,TRBV13
CASSLYIGELFF,TGTGCCAGCAGCCTTTACATCGGGGAGCTGTTTTTT,NA,TRBJ2-2,NA,12,TRBV9
CSVSPRGQVYNEQFF,TGCAGCGTTTCTCCCCGCGGACAGGTTTACAATGAGCAGTTCTTC,TRBD1,TRBJ2-1,few,15,TRBV29-1
CATAPAAGGYYGYTF,TGTGCCACCGCCCCCGCGGCGGGAGGCTACTATGGCTACACCTTC,NA,TRBJ1-2,NA,15,TRBV7-3
CSVGSRGGYTF,TGCAGCGTTGGCTCCAGGGGTGGCTACACCTTC,NA,TRBJ1-2,few,11,TRBV29-1
CASSSLGEKLFF,TGTGCCAGCAGCTCCCTTGGTGAAAAACTGTTTTTT,NA,TRBJ1-4,NA,12,TRBV7-6
CATPGQNTGELFF,TGTGCCACCCCAGGGCAGAACACCGGGGAGCTGTTTTTT,NA,TRBJ2-2,NA,13,TRBV6-1
CASSLDVGNYGYTF,TGCGCCAGCAGCTTGGATGTCGGTAACTATGGCTACACCTTC,NA,TRBJ1-2,few,14,TRBV5-1
CATRGVLNTGELFF,TGTGCCACTAGGGGGGTACTGAACACCGGGGAGCTGTTTTTT,NA,TRBJ2-2,few,14,TRBV19
CASGFYYKQSGGVETQYF,TGTGCTAGTGGTTTCTACTATAAGCAGAGCGGGGGCGTCGAGACCCAGTACTTC,TRBD2,TRBJ2-5,few,18,TRBV12-5
CASSRGVASGALGDEQFF,TGTGCCAGCAGCCGGGGGGTGGCTAGCGGGGCCCTAGGGGATGAGCAGTTCTTC,TRBD2,TRBJ2-1,few,18,TRBV4-2
CAAGRGDPNYGYTF,TGTGCCGCCGGCAGGGGGGACCCGAACTATGGCTACACCTTC,TRBD1,TRBJ1-2,NA,14,TRBV7-9
CASSQGFNQPQHF,TGTGCCAGCAGCCAGGGGTTCAATCAGCCCCAGCATTTT,NA,TRBJ1-5,NA,13,TRBV7-7
CASSSVDSTDTQYF,TGTGCCAGCAGTTCAGTTGATAGCACAGATACGCAGTATTTT,NA,TRBJ2-3,few,14,TRBV6-5
CAWTGTSNYNEQFF,TGTGCCTGGACCGGGACTAGCAACTACAATGAGCAGTTCTTC,TRBD2,TRBJ2-1,NA,14,TRBV30
CASMGTGGNSPLHF,TGTGCCAGCATGGGGACAGGGGGAAATTCACCCCTCCACTTT,TRBD1,TRBJ1-6,NA,14,TRBV2
CASSWEGGTDTQYF,TGTGCCAGCAGCTGGGAGGGCGGAACAGATACGCAGTATTTT,TRBD2,TRBJ2-3,NA,14,TRBV5-6
CASGGYNEQFF,TGTGCCAGCGGCGGTTACAATGAGCAGTTCTTC,NA,TRBJ2-1,NA,11,TRBV7-9
CASSLRGSGELFF,TGCGCCAGCAGCTTGAGGGGTTCCGGGGAGCTGTTTTTT,NA,TRBJ2-2,NA,13,TRBV5-1
CASKRLDNEQFF,TGTGCCAGCAAGAGACTGGACAATGAGCAGTTCTTC,NA,TRBJ2-1,few,12,TRBV2
CASSLVVEYEQYF,TGTGCCAGCAGCTTAGTAGTGGAGTACGAGCAGTACTTC,NA,TRBJ2-7,few,13,TRBV7-2
CASSSIPVQGGEQYF,TGTGCCAGCAGCTCGATACCTGTACAAGGTGGGGAGCAGTACTTC,NA,TRBJ2-7,NA,15,TRBV7-9
CASSAPVGSPLHF,TGTGCCAGCAGTGCCCCAGTCGGGTCACCCCTCCACTTT,NA,TRBJ1-6,few,13,TRBV25-1
CAWGRDRLNTEAFF,TGTGCCTGGGGCCGGGACAGGTTGAACACTGAAGCTTTCTTT,TRBD1,TRBJ1-1,few,14,TRBV30
CASRGQGWTEAFF,TGTGCCAGCAGGGGACAGGGGTGGACTGAAGCTTTCTTT,TRBD1,TRBJ1-1,few,13,TRBV2
CASSEWQASYEQYF,TGCGCCAGCAGTGAGTGGCAGGCCTCCTACGAGCAGTACTTC,NA,TRBJ2-7,few,14,TRBV10-3
CASSEVESNQPQHF,TGTGCCAGCAGTGAGGTAGAGAGCAATCAGCCCCAGCATTTT,NA,TRBJ1-5,few,14,TRBV6-1
CASSHPQGTYPEAFF,TGCGCCAGCAGCCACCCACAGGGAACATACCCCGAAGCTTTCTTT,NA,TRBJ1-1,few,15,TRBV4-1
CASSWRTGSGNTIYF,TGTGCCAGCAGCTGGCGGACAGGTTCTGGAAACACCATATATTTT,TRBD1,TRBJ1-3,NA,15,TRBV7-8
CAWSGSTDTQYF,TGTGCCTGGAGTGGTAGCACAGATACGCAGTATTTT,NA,TRBJ2-3,NA,12,TRBV30
CASSYDLSPLHF,TGTGCCAGCAGCTATGATCTTTCACCCCTCCACTTT,NA,TRBJ1-6,NA,12,TRBV5-4
CASSEGNSQPQHF,TGTGCCAGCAGTGAAGGAAACAGCCAGCCCCAGCATTTT,NA,TRBJ1-5,NA,13,TRBV6-5
CASSRQGRGTQYF,TGTGCCAGCAGCCGACAGGGGAGGGGGACCCAGTACTTC,NA,TRBJ2-5,few,13,TRBV13
CASSCIAGHSYEQYF,TGTGCCAGCAGTTGCATCGCGGGGCACTCCTACGAGCAGTACTTC,NA,TRBJ2-7,NA,15,TRBV21-1